The rows below give T cell receptor beta chains drawn from one sample of a study of blood T cell repertoires in COVID-19. Method: immunoSEQ multiplex PCR; TCRdb's copy keeps in-frame clones and lacks some. This table has roughly 300,000 clones, roughly nine tenths appearing once. Sequenced sample: peripheral blood. The receptors stem from a woman aged 25 to 39 with COVID-19, enrolled during active disease. The CDR3 runs from the conserved cysteine through the conserved F or W. Each record gives: CDR3 length, D gene, J gene, V gene, clone size, CDR3 DNA, CDR3 protein. A D gene is named only where the DNA matches it firmly. Part of the rows lack a size; the others show once, few, many or a class for expanded clones.

cdr3_length: 14
d_call: .
j_call: TRBJ2-7
v_call: TRBV28
clone_size: .
cdr3_nt: TGTGCCAGCAGTTTCCCCGGGAGTTCCTACGAGCAGTACTTC
cdr3_aa: CASSFPGSSYEQYF

cdr3_length: 16
d_call: .
j_call: TRBJ1-2
v_call: TRBV18
clone_size: .
cdr3_nt: TGTGCCAGCTCACCACAGGTTATGGATGGAGGGTTTGGCTACACCTTC
cdr3_aa: CASSPQVMDGGFGYTF

cdr3_length: 13
d_call: .
j_call: TRBJ1-1
v_call: TRBV6-5
clone_size: .
cdr3_nt: TGTGCCAGCAGCCTTCGACAGTTGTCTGAAGCTTTCTTT
cdr3_aa: CASSLRQLSEAFF

cdr3_length: 14
d_call: TRBD1
j_call: TRBJ1-6
v_call: TRBV5-1
clone_size: .
cdr3_nt: TGCGCCAGCAGCTCGGACAGGGAGAATTCACCCCTCCACTTT
cdr3_aa: CASSSDRENSPLHF

cdr3_length: 14
d_call: .
j_call: TRBJ1-1
v_call: TRBV5-1
clone_size: .
cdr3_nt: TGCGCCAGCAGCTGGAGCGGATGGGACACTGAAGCTTTCTTT
cdr3_aa: CASSWSGWDTEAFF

cdr3_length: 16
d_call: TRBD1
j_call: TRBJ2-5
v_call: TRBV3-1/TRBV3-2
clone_size: .
cdr3_nt: TGTGCCAGCAGCCGACAGGGCCTAAGTCTACAAGAGACCCAGTACTTC
cdr3_aa: CASSRQGLSLQETQYF

cdr3_length: 13
d_call: TRBD1
j_call: TRBJ1-1
v_call: TRBV27
clone_size: .
cdr3_nt: TGTGCCAGCAGTCGCGCAGGGGGCACTGAAGCTTTCTTT
cdr3_aa: CASSRAGGTEAFF

cdr3_length: 13
d_call: TRBD1
j_call: TRBJ2-1
v_call: TRBV19
clone_size: .
cdr3_nt: TGTGCCAGTAGTAAATGGACAGGGAATGAGCAGTTCTTC
cdr3_aa: CASSKWTGNEQFF

cdr3_length: 14
d_call: TRBD1
j_call: TRBJ2-5
v_call: TRBV28
clone_size: once
cdr3_nt: TGTGCCAGCAGTTTCGGGGACAGGGCTGAGGCCCAGTACTTC
cdr3_aa: CASSFGDRAEAQYF

cdr3_length: 16
d_call: .
j_call: TRBJ1-6
v_call: TRBV28
clone_size: once
cdr3_nt: TGTGCCAGCACCTTGGGGGGGGCCCTAAATTATTCACCCCTCCACTTT
cdr3_aa: CASTLGGALNYSPLHF

cdr3_length: 14
d_call: TRBD1
j_call: TRBJ2-7
v_call: TRBV27
clone_size: once
cdr3_nt: TGTGCCAGCAGTCCCGGGACAGCCTTCTACGAGCAGTACTTC
cdr3_aa: CASSPGTAFYEQYF

cdr3_length: 13
d_call: .
j_call: TRBJ1-1
v_call: TRBV30
clone_size: .
cdr3_nt: TGTGCCTGGAGTGTAGGGGCTAACACTGAAGCTTTCTTT
cdr3_aa: CAWSVGANTEAFF

cdr3_length: 14
d_call: .
j_call: TRBJ1-6
v_call: TRBV27
clone_size: .
cdr3_nt: TGTGCCAGCAGTTTATCCAGGCATAATTCACCCCTCCACTTT
cdr3_aa: CASSLSRHNSPLHF

cdr3_length: 13
d_call: .
j_call: TRBJ2-2
v_call: TRBV6-5
clone_size: .
cdr3_nt: TGTGCCAGTTACAGGGTTGACACCGGGGAGCTGTTTTTT
cdr3_aa: CASYRVDTGELFF

cdr3_length: 15
d_call: .
j_call: TRBJ1-5
v_call: TRBV5-1
clone_size: .
cdr3_nt: TGCGCCAGCAGCTTGGATGGGGGGGGCGGACAGCCCCAGCATTTT
cdr3_aa: CASSLDGGGGQPQHF

cdr3_length: 16
d_call: TRBD2
j_call: TRBJ2-3
v_call: TRBV27
clone_size: once
cdr3_nt: TGTGCCAGCAGCTTAGGATCTAGCGGTAGCACAGATACGCAGTATTTT
cdr3_aa: CASSLGSSGSTDTQYF

cdr3_length: 15
d_call: TRBD2
j_call: TRBJ2-7
v_call: TRBV24-1
clone_size: .
cdr3_nt: TGTGCCACCAGTGATCGGACTAGCCGTACTTACGAGCAGTACTTC
cdr3_aa: CATSDRTSRTYEQYF

cdr3_length: 16
d_call: TRBD1
j_call: TRBJ2-2
v_call: TRBV30
clone_size: .
cdr3_nt: TGTGCCTGGATGTACAGACCGGGACAGGGAACCGGGGAGCTGTTTTTT
cdr3_aa: CAWMYRPGQGTGELFF

cdr3_length: 14
d_call: .
j_call: TRBJ1-2
v_call: TRBV5-1
clone_size: once
cdr3_nt: TGCGCCAGCAGCTTGGGGCAGGGAATAGGCGGCTACACCTTC
cdr3_aa: CASSLGQGIGGYTF

cdr3_length: 14
d_call: TRBD2
j_call: TRBJ2-4
v_call: TRBV11-2
clone_size: .
cdr3_nt: TGTGCCAGCAGCTTAGGTAGCGGGAGGGCCATTCAGTACTTC
cdr3_aa: CASSLGSGRAIQYF

cdr3_length: 15
d_call: TRBD2
j_call: TRBJ2-4
v_call: TRBV6-5
clone_size: .
cdr3_nt: TGTGCCAGCACCCCGGGGGGACTAGGCCAAAACATTCAGTACTTC
cdr3_aa: CASTPGGLGQNIQYF

cdr3_length: 16
d_call: TRBD1
j_call: TRBJ1-1
v_call: TRBV5-5
clone_size: .
cdr3_nt: TGTGCCAGCAGCAAGGGACAGGGAGGGGGGTACACTGAAGCTTTCTTT
cdr3_aa: CASSKGQGGGYTEAFF

cdr3_length: 13
d_call: .
j_call: TRBJ2-3
v_call: TRBV3-1/TRBV3-2
clone_size: .
cdr3_nt: TGTGCCAGCAGCCAAGATATGACAGATACGCAGTATTTT
cdr3_aa: CASSQDMTDTQYF

cdr3_length: 15
d_call: TRBD2
j_call: TRBJ2-7
v_call: TRBV28
clone_size: .
cdr3_nt: TGTGCCAGCGACGGACTAGCGGGAGGCCGGCACGAGCAGTACTTC
cdr3_aa: CASDGLAGGRHEQYF

cdr3_length: 13
d_call: .
j_call: TRBJ1-2
v_call: TRBV30
clone_size: .
cdr3_nt: TGTGCCTGGAGTCCGGACGCCGGGAGGGGCTACACCTTC
cdr3_aa: CAWSPDAGRGYTF

cdr3_length: 12
d_call: .
j_call: TRBJ1-4
v_call: TRBV12-3/TRBV12-4
clone_size: .
cdr3_nt: TGTGCCAGCAGTTCCCGGAATGAAAAACTGTTTTTT
cdr3_aa: CASSSRNEKLFF

cdr3_length: 16
d_call: TRBD1
j_call: TRBJ1-3
v_call: TRBV5-1
clone_size: .
cdr3_nt: TGCGCCAGCAGCTTGGACGGACAGGGCTCTGGAAACACCATATATTTT
cdr3_aa: CASSLDGQGSGNTIYF

cdr3_length: 16
d_call: TRBD1
j_call: TRBJ1-3
v_call: TRBV3-1/TRBV3-2
clone_size: .
cdr3_nt: TGTGCCAGCAGCCAAGTCCCGACAGGGTCTGGAAACACCATATATTTT
cdr3_aa: CASSQVPTGSGNTIYF

cdr3_length: 15
d_call: .
j_call: TRBJ2-1
v_call: TRBV9
clone_size: .
cdr3_nt: TGTGCCAGCAGCGTAGCCGGGAGCCGTATGAATGAGCAGTTCTTC
cdr3_aa: CASSVAGSRMNEQFF

cdr3_length: 15
d_call: .
j_call: TRBJ2-3
v_call: TRBV9
clone_size: .
cdr3_nt: TGTGCCAGCAGCGTAGGGGTGGGAGACACAGATACGCAGTATTTT
cdr3_aa: CASSVGVGDTDTQYF

cdr3_length: 15
d_call: .
j_call: TRBJ1-5
v_call: TRBV15
clone_size: .
cdr3_nt: TGTGCCACCAGCAGAGATTATGGCGGTAATCAGCCCCAGCATTTT
cdr3_aa: CATSRDYGGNQPQHF

cdr3_length: 17
d_call: TRBD2
j_call: TRBJ2-2
v_call: TRBV19
clone_size: .
cdr3_nt: TGTGCCAGTAGTATATCCGGACTAGCGGGAGATACCGGGGAGCTGTTTTTT
cdr3_aa: CASSISGLAGDTGELFF

cdr3_length: 16
d_call: TRBD2
j_call: TRBJ2-3
v_call: TRBV27
clone_size: .
cdr3_nt: TGTGCCAGCACCCTACTTGCGGGAGAGAGCACAGATACGCAGTATTTT
cdr3_aa: CASTLLAGESTDTQYF

cdr3_length: 16
d_call: TRBD1
j_call: TRBJ2-7
v_call: TRBV10-3
clone_size: .
cdr3_nt: TGTGCCATCAGTGATTACGGACAGGGGGGCACGTACGAGCAGTACTTC
cdr3_aa: CAISDYGQGGTYEQYF